This T cell receptor beta chain was captured by sequencing in a study of identical twins. The CDR3 covers 14 residues. Germline values: CDR1 MDHEN, CDR2 SYDVKM. V lost 6 bases and J lost 0, with 12 bases in between. TCRdb re-called the 5' RACE reads through MiXCR, storing one row per CDR3 protein. Among 470,000 or so distinct CDR3 sequences listed, about 24% were seen once. The same sample was also studied in work on T cells expressing NK-cell markers. That paper states: It was sorted CD3+CD56+NKG2C+, CD3+CD56+NKG2C- and CD3+CD56-NKG2C+ T cells that supplied the TCR beta repertoires. The use of an anti-gamma-delta TCR antibody, which was added in several experiments, restricted sorting to T cells expressing alpha-beta TCR.

The material sequenced was CD4+ T cells sorted from blood. The chain links TRBV28 to TRBJ2-7; weak D call: TRBD1 (6 bases). The sequence was collected from a woman younger than 30 in good health. The CDR3 DNA sequence: TGTGCCAGCAGGGACAGAAGGTACTCCTACGAGCAGTACTTC. The encoded protein is CASRDRRYSYEQYF.